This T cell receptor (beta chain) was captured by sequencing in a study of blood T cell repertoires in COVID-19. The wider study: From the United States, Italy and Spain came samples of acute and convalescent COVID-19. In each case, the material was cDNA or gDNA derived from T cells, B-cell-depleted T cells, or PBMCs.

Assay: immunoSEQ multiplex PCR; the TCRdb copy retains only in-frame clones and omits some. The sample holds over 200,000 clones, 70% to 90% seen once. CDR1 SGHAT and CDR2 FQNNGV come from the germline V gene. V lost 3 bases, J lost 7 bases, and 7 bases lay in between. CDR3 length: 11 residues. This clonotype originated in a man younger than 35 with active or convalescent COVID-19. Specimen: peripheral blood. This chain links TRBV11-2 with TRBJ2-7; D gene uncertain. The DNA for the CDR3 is TGTGCCAGCAGCTTGGCGGTGGAGCAGTACTTC. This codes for CASSLAVEQYF.